This T cell receptor (beta chain) was documented in a study of T-cell memory formation after mild COVID-19. CDR1 is MNHEY and CDR2 is SVGAGI in the germline V gene. V lost 2 bases, J lost 7 bases, and 15 bases lay in between. This CDR3 region has 15 residues. It was 5'RACE with constant-segment primers that produced the TCR alpha and TCR beta cDNA libraries, which carried sample barcodes and UMIs. TCRdb re-called the 5' RACE reads through MiXCR, storing one row per CDR3 protein. The data hold 75,000 to 95,000 distinct CDR3 sequences, with less than 15% observed a single time. This clonotype was found many times.

This TCR came from an adult woman who had mild COVID-19 (a few samples of this study predate the infection). Cell type and time point are not known. The material sequenced was PBMCs or a T cell subset sorted from them (not recorded which). The chain uses TRBV6-5 and TRBJ2-1; a weak D match, TRBD2 (6 bases). The CDR3 sequence is CASSYEGGAGNEQFF. In nucleotides, the CDR3 is TGTGCCAGCAGTTACGAGGGCGGGGCGGGGAATGAGCAGTTCTTC.